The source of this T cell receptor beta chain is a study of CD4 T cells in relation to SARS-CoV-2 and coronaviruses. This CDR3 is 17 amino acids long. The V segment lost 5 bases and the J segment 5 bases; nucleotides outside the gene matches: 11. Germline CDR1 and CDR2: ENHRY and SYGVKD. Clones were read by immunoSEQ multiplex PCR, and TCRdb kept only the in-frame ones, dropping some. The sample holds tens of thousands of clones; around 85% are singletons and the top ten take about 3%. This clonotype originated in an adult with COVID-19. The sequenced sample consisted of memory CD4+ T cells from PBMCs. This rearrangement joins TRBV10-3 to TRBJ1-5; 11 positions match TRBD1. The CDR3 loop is CAISPGQGVQRHQPQHF. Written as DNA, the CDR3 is TGTGCCATCAGTCCGGGACAGGGGGTACAGCGACATCAGCCCCAGCATTTT.